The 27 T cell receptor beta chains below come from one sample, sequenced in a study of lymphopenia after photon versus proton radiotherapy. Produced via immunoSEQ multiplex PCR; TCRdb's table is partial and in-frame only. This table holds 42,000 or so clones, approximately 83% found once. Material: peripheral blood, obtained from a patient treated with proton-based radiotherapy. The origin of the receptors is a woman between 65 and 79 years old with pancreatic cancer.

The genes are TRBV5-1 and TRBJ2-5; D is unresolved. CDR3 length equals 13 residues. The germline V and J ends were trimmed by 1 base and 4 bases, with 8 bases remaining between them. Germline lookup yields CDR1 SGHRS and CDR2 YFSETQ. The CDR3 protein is CASSLNLGETQYF. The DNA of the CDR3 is TGCGCCAGCAGCTTGAATCTAGGAGAGACCCAGTACTTC.

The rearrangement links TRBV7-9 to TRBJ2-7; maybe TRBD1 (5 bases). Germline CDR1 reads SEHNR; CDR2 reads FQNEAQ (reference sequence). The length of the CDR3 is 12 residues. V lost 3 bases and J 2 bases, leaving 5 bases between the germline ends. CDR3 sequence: CASSLTAYEQYF. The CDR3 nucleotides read TGTGCCAGCAGCTTGACAGCCTACGAGCAGTACTTC.

The CDR3 DNA reads TGTGCCAGCCATACGGCAGGGTGGGATGAAAAACTGTTTTTT. Protein sequence: CASHTAGWDEKLFF. The chain is built from TRBV28 and TRBJ1-4; tentative D call: TRBD1 (5 bases). The germline CDR1 and CDR2 sequences are MDHEN and SYDVKM. V lost 8 bases to trimming and J lost 6 bases, with 16 bases between them. The CDR3 spans 14 residues.

DNA for the CDR3: TGTGCCAGCAGTAAAGGGACTAGCGGGAGTGAACAAGAGACCCAGTACTTC. This gives the protein CASSKGTSGSEQETQYF. This chain connects TRBV27 to TRBJ2-5; 14 nucleotides align to TRBD2. The CDR3 loop spans 17 amino acids. The germline V gene encodes CDR1 MNHEY and CDR2 SMNVEV (reference sequence). Trimming took 5 bases from V and 2 from J; bases not matched to a gene: 7.

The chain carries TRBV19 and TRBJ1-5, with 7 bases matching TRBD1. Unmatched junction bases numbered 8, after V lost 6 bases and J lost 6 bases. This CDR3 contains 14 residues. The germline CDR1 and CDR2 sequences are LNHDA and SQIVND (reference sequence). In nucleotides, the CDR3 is TGTGCCAGTAGCGAAGGGACAGTTGCTCAGCCCCAGCATTTT. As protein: CASSEGTVAQPQHF.

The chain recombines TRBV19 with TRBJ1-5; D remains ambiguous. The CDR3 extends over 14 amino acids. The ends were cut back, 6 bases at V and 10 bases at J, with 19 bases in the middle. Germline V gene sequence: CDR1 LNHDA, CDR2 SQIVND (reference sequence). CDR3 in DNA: TGTGCCAGTAGGGCCCTGGGGAGGGATGGTCCCCAGCATTTT. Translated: CASRALGRDGPQHF.

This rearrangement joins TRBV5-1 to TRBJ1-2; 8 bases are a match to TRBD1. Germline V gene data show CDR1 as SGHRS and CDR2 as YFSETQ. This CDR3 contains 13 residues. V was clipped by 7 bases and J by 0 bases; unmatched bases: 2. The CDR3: CASGQGANYGYTF. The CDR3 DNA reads TGCGCCAGCGGACAGGGAGCTAACTATGGCTACACCTTC.

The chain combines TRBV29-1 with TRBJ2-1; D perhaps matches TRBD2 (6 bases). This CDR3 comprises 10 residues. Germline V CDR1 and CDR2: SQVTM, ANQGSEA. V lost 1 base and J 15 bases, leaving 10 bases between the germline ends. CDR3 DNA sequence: TGCAGCGTTGAAGGCGGGAAGGGGTTCTTC. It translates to CSVEGGKGFF.

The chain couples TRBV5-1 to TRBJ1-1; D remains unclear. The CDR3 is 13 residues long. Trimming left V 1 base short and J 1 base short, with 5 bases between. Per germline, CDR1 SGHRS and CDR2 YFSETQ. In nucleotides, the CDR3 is TGCGCCAGCAGCTTGCAACGGAACACTGAAGCTTTCTTT. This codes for CASSLQRNTEAFF.

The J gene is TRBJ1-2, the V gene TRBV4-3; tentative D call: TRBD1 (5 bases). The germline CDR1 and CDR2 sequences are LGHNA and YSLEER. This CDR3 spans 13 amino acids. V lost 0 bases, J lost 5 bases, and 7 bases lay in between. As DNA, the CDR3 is TGCGCCAGCAGCCAAGATACAGGTTATGGCTACACCTTC. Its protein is CASSQDTGYGYTF.

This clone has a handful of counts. The CDR3 DNA reads TGTGCCAGCAGTCCCCCGACCGGGAAGTTACCCCTCCACTTT. Translated: CASSPPTGKLPLHF. This chain links TRBV28 with TRBJ1-6, with D uncertain. The germline V gene has CDR1 MDHEN and CDR2 SYDVKM. The CDR3 length is 14 residues. V dropped 5 bases and J dropped 12 bases, with 17 bases sitting between them. The entire variable domain, with the rest obtained from reference TRBV28 and TRBJ1-6, is as follows: DVKVTQSSRYLVKRTGEKVFLECVQDMDHENMFWYRQDPGLGLRLIYFSYDVKMKEKGDIPEGYSVSREKKERFSLILESASTNQTSMYLCASSPPTGKLPLHFGNGTRLTVT.

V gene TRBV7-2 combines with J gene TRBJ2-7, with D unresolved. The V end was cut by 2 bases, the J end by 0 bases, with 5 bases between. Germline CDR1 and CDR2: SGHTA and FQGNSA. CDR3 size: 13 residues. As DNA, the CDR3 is TGTGCCAGCAGCTTAACCTACTCCTACGAGCAGTACTTC. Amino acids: CASSLTYSYEQYF.

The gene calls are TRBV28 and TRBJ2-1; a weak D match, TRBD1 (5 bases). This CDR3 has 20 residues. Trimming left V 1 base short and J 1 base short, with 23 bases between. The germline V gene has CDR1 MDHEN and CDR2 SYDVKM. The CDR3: CASSLFAVGYDSESYNEQFF. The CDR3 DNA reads TGTGCCAGCAGTTTATTCGCTGTTGGGTACGACAGTGAGTCCTACAATGAGCAGTTCTTC.

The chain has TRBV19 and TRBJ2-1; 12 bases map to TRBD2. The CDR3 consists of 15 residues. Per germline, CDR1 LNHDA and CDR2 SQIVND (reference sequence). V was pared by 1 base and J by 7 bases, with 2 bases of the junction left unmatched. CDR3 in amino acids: CASSIVLAGGNEQFF. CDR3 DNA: TGTGCCAGTAGTATAGTACTAGCGGGAGGAAATGAGCAGTTCTTC.

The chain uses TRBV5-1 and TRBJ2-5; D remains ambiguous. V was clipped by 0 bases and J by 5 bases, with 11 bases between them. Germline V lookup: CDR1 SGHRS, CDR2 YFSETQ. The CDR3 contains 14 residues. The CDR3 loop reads CASSLGVARETQYF. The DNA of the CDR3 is TGCGCCAGCAGCTTGGGTGTTGCAAGGGAGACCCAGTACTTC.

The CDR3 sequence: CASSPGSDTQYF. In DNA, the CDR3 is TGTGCCAGCAGCCCTGGCTCAGATACGCAGTATTTT. The V and J genes are TRBV9 and TRBJ2-3; D not resolved. CDR1 SGDLS and CDR2 YYNGEE come from the germline V gene. V lost 4 bases to trimming and J lost 4 bases, with 7 bases between them. This CDR3 region has 12 residues.

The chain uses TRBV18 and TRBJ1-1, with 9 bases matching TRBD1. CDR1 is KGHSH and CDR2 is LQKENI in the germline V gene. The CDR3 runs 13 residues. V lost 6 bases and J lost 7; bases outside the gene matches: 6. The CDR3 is CASSGTGTNEAFF. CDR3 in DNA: TGTGCCAGCTCGGGGACAGGGACCAATGAAGCTTTCTTT.

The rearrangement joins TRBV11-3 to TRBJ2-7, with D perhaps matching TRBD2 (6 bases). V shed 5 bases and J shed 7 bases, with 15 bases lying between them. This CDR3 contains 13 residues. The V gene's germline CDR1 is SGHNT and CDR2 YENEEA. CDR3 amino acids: CASSPPLGGEQYF. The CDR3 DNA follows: TGTGCCAGCAGCCCCCCACTTGGGGGGGAGCAGTACTTC.

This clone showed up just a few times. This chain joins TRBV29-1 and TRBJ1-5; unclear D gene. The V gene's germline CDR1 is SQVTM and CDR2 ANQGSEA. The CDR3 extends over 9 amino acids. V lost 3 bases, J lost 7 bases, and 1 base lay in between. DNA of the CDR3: TGCAGCGTTGACCAGCCCCAGCATTTT. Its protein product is CSVDQPQHF.

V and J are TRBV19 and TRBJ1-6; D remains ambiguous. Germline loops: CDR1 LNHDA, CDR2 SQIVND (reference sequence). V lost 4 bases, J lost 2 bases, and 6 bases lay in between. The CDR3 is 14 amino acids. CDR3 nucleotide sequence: TGTGCCAGTAGTAGTGGGACCTATAATTCACCCCTCCACTTT. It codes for CASSSGTYNSPLHF.

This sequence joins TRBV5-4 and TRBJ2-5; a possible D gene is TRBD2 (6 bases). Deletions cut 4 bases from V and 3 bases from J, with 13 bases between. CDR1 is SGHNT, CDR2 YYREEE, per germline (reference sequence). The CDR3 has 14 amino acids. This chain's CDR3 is CASSAGTQKETQYF. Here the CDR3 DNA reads TGTGCCAGCAGCGCGGGGACTCAAAAAGAGACCCAGTACTTC.

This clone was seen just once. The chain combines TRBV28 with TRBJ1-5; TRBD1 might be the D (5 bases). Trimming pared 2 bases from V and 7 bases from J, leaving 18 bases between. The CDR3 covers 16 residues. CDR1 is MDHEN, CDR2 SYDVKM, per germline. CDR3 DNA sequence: TGTGCCAGCAGTTTAGGGGGACTCTCAGGGAAGCAGCCCCAGCATTTT. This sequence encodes CASSLGGLSGKQPQHF.

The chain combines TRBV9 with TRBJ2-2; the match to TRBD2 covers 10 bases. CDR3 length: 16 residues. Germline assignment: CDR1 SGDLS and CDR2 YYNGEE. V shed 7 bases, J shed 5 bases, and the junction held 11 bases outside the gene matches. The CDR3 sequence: CASARSSGRATGELFF. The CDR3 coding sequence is TGTGCCAGCGCTAGAAGCAGCGGGAGGGCAACCGGGGAGCTGTTTTTT.

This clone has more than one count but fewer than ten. The CDR3 nucleotides read TGTGCCAGCAGTGTCCCCCGGGGAACAGATACGCAGTATTTT. This gives the protein CASSVPRGTDTQYF. The rearrangement joins TRBV28 to TRBJ2-3, with a tentative D call TRBD2 (5 bases). Trimming took 5 bases from V and 3 from J, leaving 12 bases between them. Germline-derived CDR1 and CDR2 are MDHEN and SYDVKM. The CDR3 contains 14 residues.

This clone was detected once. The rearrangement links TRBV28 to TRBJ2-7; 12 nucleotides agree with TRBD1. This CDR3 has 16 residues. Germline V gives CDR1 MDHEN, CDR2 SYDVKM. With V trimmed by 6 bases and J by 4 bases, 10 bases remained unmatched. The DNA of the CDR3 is TGTGCCAGCAGCTCCATTGGGACAGGGGGCTGGTACGAGCAGTACTTC. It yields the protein CASSSIGTGGWYEQYF.

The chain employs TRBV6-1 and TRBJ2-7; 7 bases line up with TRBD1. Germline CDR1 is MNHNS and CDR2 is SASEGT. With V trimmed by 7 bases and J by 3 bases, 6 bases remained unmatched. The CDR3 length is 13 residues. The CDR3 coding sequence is TGTGCCAGCACGGCGACAGGGCTCTACGAGCAGTACTTC. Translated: CASTATGLYEQYF.

The CDR3 nucleotides read TGTGCCAGCACCCAACAGGCTAACTATGGCTACACCTTC. Translation gives CASTQQANYGYTF. V and J are TRBV6-5 and TRBJ1-2; D possibly corresponds to TRBD1 (5 bases). Per germline, CDR1 MNHEY and CDR2 SVGAGI. This CDR3 is built from 13 residues. V lost 7 bases to trimming and J lost 0 bases, with 9 bases between them.